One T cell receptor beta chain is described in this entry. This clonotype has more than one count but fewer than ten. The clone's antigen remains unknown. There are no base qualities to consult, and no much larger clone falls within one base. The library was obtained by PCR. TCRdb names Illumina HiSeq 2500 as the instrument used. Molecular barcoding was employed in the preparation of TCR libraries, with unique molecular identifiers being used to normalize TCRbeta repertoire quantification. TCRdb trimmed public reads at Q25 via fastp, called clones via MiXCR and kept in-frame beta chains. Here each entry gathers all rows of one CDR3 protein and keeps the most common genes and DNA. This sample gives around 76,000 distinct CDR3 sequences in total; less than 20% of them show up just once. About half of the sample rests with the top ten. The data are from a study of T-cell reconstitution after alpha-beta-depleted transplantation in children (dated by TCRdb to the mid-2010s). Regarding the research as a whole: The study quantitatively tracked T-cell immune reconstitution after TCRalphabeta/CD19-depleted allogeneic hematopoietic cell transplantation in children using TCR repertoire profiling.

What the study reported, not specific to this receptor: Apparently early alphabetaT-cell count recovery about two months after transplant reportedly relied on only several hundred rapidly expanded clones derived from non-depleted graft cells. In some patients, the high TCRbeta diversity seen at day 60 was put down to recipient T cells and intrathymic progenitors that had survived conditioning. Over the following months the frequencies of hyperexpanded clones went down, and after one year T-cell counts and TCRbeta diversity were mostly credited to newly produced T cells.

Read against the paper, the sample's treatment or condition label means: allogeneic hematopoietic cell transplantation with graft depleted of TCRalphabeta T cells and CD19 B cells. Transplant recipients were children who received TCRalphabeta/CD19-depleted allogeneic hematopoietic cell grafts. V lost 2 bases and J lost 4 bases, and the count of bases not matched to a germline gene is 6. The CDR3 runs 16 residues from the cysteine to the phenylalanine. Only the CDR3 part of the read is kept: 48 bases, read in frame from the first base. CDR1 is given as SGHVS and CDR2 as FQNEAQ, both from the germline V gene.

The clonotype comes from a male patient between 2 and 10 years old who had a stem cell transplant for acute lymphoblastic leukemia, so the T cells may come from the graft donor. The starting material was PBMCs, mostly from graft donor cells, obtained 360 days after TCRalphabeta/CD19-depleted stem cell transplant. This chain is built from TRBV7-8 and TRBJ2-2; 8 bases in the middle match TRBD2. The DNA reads TGTGCCAGCAGCTTATTGGGACTAGGAATCACCGGGGAGCTGTTTTTT. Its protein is CASSLLGLGITGELFF.